The subject of this entry is one T cell receptor beta chain. Germline CDR1 is SQVTM and CDR2 is ANQGSEA. The CDR3 is made up of 13 amino acids. V lost 3 bases to trimming and J lost 2 bases, with 10 bases between them. These data originate in a study of shared clonotypes between healthy human individuals. Donors comprised only Caucasian adults living in Nashville, Tennessee. Assay: immunoSEQ multiplex PCR; the TCRdb copy retains only in-frame clones and omits some. The sample carries hundreds of thousands of clones, 72% recorded once. The TCR originated in a young woman in good health. Source material: memory CD4+ T cells sorted from blood. The sample's subset: CD45RA-negative fraction. The rearrangement joins TRBV29-1 to TRBJ2-5; D remains ambiguous. Here the CDR3 reads CSVDSPPQETQYF. For the CDR3, the DNA is TGCAGCGTTGATTCGCCTCCTCAAGAGACCCAGTACTTC.